The next 29 T cell receptor beta chains were all read from a single sample in a study of response to subunit inactivated influenza vaccine. TCRdb itself ran the RT-PCR reads through MiXCR, one entry per CDR3 protein. This table has about 310,000 distinct CDR3 sequences, approximately 23% appearing once. This specimen was PBMCs from blood, taken roughly 20 months after vaccination. Every receptor here comes from a man in his fifties or sixties who received an inactivated influenza vaccine.

This clonotype was counted between two and nine times. The chain uses TRBV7-2 and TRBJ1-4; 7 bases are a match to TRBD1. The trim removed 3 bases at V and 3 bases at J, leaving 1 base unmatched. CDR1 is SGHTA and CDR2 is FQGNSA in the germline V gene. There are 14 residues in the CDR3. The chain's CDR3 is CASSLGQPNEKLFF. As DNA, the CDR3 is TGTGCCAGCAGCTTGGGACAGCCTAATGAAAAACTGTTTTTT.

This clonotype was recorded a few times. The chain is built from TRBV4-1 and TRBJ2-7; perhaps TRBD2 as D (6 bases). Trimming took 3 bases from V and 4 from J, leaving 19 bases between them. The length of the CDR3 is 16 residues. Germline values: CDR1 MGHRA, CDR2 YSYEKL. DNA for the CDR3: TGCGCCAGCAGCCATGAAAGGGGTAGCGGAGAATACGAGCAGTACTTC. Protein product: CASSHERGSGEYEQYF.

This clonotype was detected ten times or more. The V call is TRBV15, the J call TRBJ1-5, with D possibly matching TRBD1 (6 bases). This CDR3 has 15 amino acids. V was clipped by 4 bases and J by 3 bases, with 13 bases between them. Germline CDR1 reads LNHNV; CDR2 reads YYDKDF (reference sequence). The CDR3 DNA follows: TGTGCCACCAGCACAGGGGAGAAGGACAATCAGCCCCAGCATTTT. Translated: CATSTGEKDNQPQHF.

This clonotype has more than one count but fewer than ten. The CDR3 DNA is TGCAGTGCTATGATCGGGGGAAACTATGGCTACACCTTC. The encoded protein is CSAMIGGNYGYTF. This rearrangement joins TRBV20-1 to TRBJ1-2; perhaps TRBD1 as D (5 bases). The CDR3 totals 13 residues. Germline CDR1 reads DFQATT; CDR2 reads SNEGSKA (reference sequence). V was pared by 4 bases and J by 2 bases, with 11 bases between.

V and J are TRBV12-3 or TRBV12-4 and TRBJ2-3; 8 positions agree with TRBD2. The CDR3 contains 13 residues. V was clipped by 4 bases and J by 9 bases; unmatched bases: 6. The CDR3 sequence: CASSSSGTRTQYF. Here the CDR3 DNA reads TGTGCCAGCAGTTCATCCGGGACTAGGACGCAGTATTTT.

This clonotype has more than one count but fewer than ten. The chain uses TRBV14 and TRBJ1-1; D remains unclear. V was trimmed by 1 base and J by 1 base, leaving 16 bases between them. CDR3 length equals 17 residues. Germline assignment: CDR1 SGHDN and CDR2 FVKESK. CDR3 protein: CASSQVQYRAPNTEAFF. The CDR3 bases are TGTGCCAGCAGCCAAGTGCAATACCGGGCTCCGAACACTGAAGCTTTCTTT.

This clonotype was seen more than once but under ten times. The V gene is TRBV6-1, the J gene TRBJ1-5, with D possibly TRBD1 on 5 matching bases. Trimming removed 6 bases from V and 1 base from J, with 13 bases in between. The germline CDR1 and CDR2 sequences are MNHNS and SASEGT. CDR3 length equals 15 residues. The CDR3 region has the DNA TGTGCCAGCAGCAACTATGGGACCAGCAATCAGCCCCAGCATTTT. Protein product: CASSNYGTSNQPQHF.

This clonotype was seen more than once but under ten times. The chain carries TRBV9 and TRBJ2-2; 7 positions match TRBD1. The CDR3 has 16 amino acids. Per the germline V gene, CDR1 is SGDLS and CDR2 is YYNGEE. V lost 3 bases to trimming and J lost 4 bases; unmatched junction nucleotides: 9. The CDR3 here is CASSARQGGGTGELFF. The CDR3, as DNA: TGTGCCAGCAGCGCCCGACAGGGTGGTGGCACCGGGGAGCTGTTTTTT.

This chain links TRBV28 with TRBJ2-7; D gene uncertain. Trimming pared 3 bases from V and 2 bases from J, leaving 8 bases between. The CDR3 contains 13 residues. CDR1 is MDHEN, CDR2 SYDVKM, per germline. CDR3 nucleotides: TGTGCCAGCAGTTTGGCGCGGCCCTACGAGCAGTACTTC. Its protein product is CASSLARPYEQYF. Based on the CDR3 plus reference TRBV28 and TRBJ2-7, the full variable domain is DVKVTQSSRYLVKRTGEKVFLECVQDMDHENMFWYRQDPGLGLRLIYFSYDVKMKEKGDIPEGYSVSREKKERFSLILESASTNQTSMYLCASSLARPYEQYFGPGTRLTVT.

This clonotype turned up a few times. The genes are TRBV2 and TRBJ2-7; D gene ambiguous. The CDR3 spans 11 residues. Deletions cut 1 base from V and 5 bases from J, with 3 bases between. The germline CDR1 and CDR2 sequences are SNHLY and FYNNEI. CDR3: CASSEVDEQYF. The CDR3 region has the DNA TGTGCCAGCAGTGAAGTAGACGAGCAGTACTTC.

This clonotype showed up just a few times. The rearrangement joins TRBV7-9 to TRBJ1-2; a weak D match, TRBD1 (5 bases). The germline V and J ends were trimmed by 0 bases and 4 bases, with 12 bases remaining between them. Germline lookup yields CDR1 SEHNR and CDR2 FQNEAQ (reference sequence). The length of the CDR3 is 15 residues. The CDR3 nucleotides are TGTGCCAGCAGCTTAGCGGGACCGCTGTTCTATGGCTACACCTTC. It specifies CASSLAGPLFYGYTF.

J is TRBJ2-5 and V is TRBV20-1, with a weak D call TRBD1 (6 bases). CDR3 length equals 14 residues. The germline V gene has CDR1 DFQATT and CDR2 SNEGSKA (reference sequence). CDR3 in amino acids: CSTPTAGAQETQYF. CDR3 DNA: TGCAGCACCCCGACCGCAGGGGCGCAAGAGACCCAGTACTTC.

The chain recombines TRBV19 with TRBJ1-5; D is perhaps TRBD1 (5 bases). V was trimmed by 1 base and J by 7 bases, leaving 11 bases between them. Per germline, CDR1 LNHDA and CDR2 SQIVND (reference sequence). The CDR3 length is 14 residues. In nucleotides, the CDR3 is TGTGCCAGTAGTATAGCCCTTCAGGGACAGCCCCAGCATTTT. Amino acid sequence: CASSIALQGQPQHF.

The chain joins TRBV28 to TRBJ2-3, with 7 positions matching TRBD1. Germline CDR1 reads MDHEN; CDR2 reads SYDVKM. The CDR3 has 14 residues. With 4 bases clipped from V and 0 bases from J, the junction kept 1 base outside the gene matches. The CDR3 DNA reads TGTGCCAGCAGTTCGGGACAGAGCACAGATACGCAGTATTTT. It is translated as CASSSGQSTDTQYF.

There are a few counts of this clonotype. This chain connects TRBV4-3 to TRBJ1-6, with no clear D. The V end was cut by 1 base, the J end by 9 bases, with 7 bases between. Germline values: CDR1 LGHNA, CDR2 YSLEER. This CDR3 contains 13 residues. The DNA for the CDR3 is TGCGCCAGCAGCCAAGGGGAGGGTTCACCCCTCCACTTT. Its protein product is CASSQGEGSPLHF.

The chain combines TRBV3-1 with TRBJ1-5; D call uncertain. Germline V gives CDR1 LGHDT, CDR2 YNNKEL (reference sequence). V was trimmed by 2 bases and J by 2 bases, leaving 7 bases between them. The CDR3 length is 14 residues. The CDR3 bases are TGTGCCAGCAGCCAATTTTCCGGCAATCAGCCCCAGCATTTT. Translated, it gives CASSQFSGNQPQHF.

In this sample, this clonotype turned up many times. This chain uses TRBV10-3 with TRBJ2-1; weak D call: TRBD1 (5 bases). From germline, CDR1 is ENHRY and CDR2 SYGVKD. This CDR3 contains 12 residues. V dropped 6 bases and J dropped 5 bases, with 8 bases sitting between them. This CDR3 is CAIRGLDNEQFF. CDR3 coding DNA: TGTGCCATCAGGGGGCTTGACAATGAGCAGTTCTTC.

The chain employs TRBV20-1 and TRBJ1-1, with a weak D call TRBD1 (6 bases). V was pared by 6 bases and J by 4 bases, with 15 bases between. This CDR3 has 13 amino acids. Germline CDR1 reads DFQATT; CDR2 reads SNEGSKA (reference sequence). The CDR3 here is CSATDRPFTEAFF. CDR3 sequence (DNA): TGCAGTGCCACCGACAGGCCATTCACTGAAGCTTTCTTT.

This clonotype was detected once. The V call is TRBV14, the J call TRBJ2-5, with 8 bases that match TRBD2. This CDR3 has 15 amino acids. From germline, CDR1 is SGHDN and CDR2 FVKESK. Trimming took 2 bases from V and 3 from J; bases not matched to a gene: 5. CDR3 in amino acids: CASSQIGGGKETQYF. The CDR3 DNA is TGTGCCAGCAGCCAAATCGGCGGGGGGAAAGAGACCCAGTACTTC.

The CDR3 is CASSVVRTPGQRWTYNEQFF. DNA of the CDR3: TGTGCCAGCAGTGTTGTACGGACTCCCGGGCAGAGATGGACCTACAATGAGCAGTTCTTC. The V call is TRBV2, the J call TRBJ2-1; D may be TRBD2 (5 bases). Germline V gene lookup returns CDR1 SNHLY and CDR2 FYNNEI. The CDR3 sequence is 20 residues long. V lost 4 bases to trimming and J lost 2 bases, with 27 bases between them.

CDR3 amino acids: CASSARLGVQETQYF. The CDR3 region has the DNA TGTGCCAGCAGCGCCCGACTGGGGGTCCAAGAGACCCAGTACTTC. The chain is built from TRBV4-2 and TRBJ2-5; D may correspond to TRBD1 or TRBD2 (5 bases each). This CDR3 is built from 15 residues. The V gene lost 5 bases and the J gene lost 1 base, with 14 bases spanning the gap. Germline CDR1 and CDR2: LGHNA and YNFKEQ.

A few counts support this clonotype. This chain links TRBV10-3 with TRBJ2-3; 9 positions match TRBD2. CDR1 is ENHRY, CDR2 SYGVKD, per germline. The trim removed 6 bases at V and 2 bases at J, leaving 15 bases unmatched. The CDR3 loop spans 18 amino acids. The CDR3 DNA reads TGTGCCATCAGATCCTCTAGCGGGACTGACGCTAACACAGATACGCAGTATTTT. Encoded protein: CAIRSSSGTDANTDTQYF.

This clonotype was detected ten times or more. The chain joins TRBV6-5 to TRBJ1-6; D uncertain. Germline V CDR1 and CDR2: MNHEY, SVGAGI. The germline V and J ends were trimmed by 4 bases and 6 bases, with 10 bases remaining between them. The CDR3 spans 14 residues. As DNA, the CDR3 is TGTGCCAGCAGTTCGGATGACGTTAATTCACCCCTCCACTTT. Amino acids: CASSSDDVNSPLHF.

This clonotype has just a few counts. Here the CDR3 reads CSVGRGYTDTQYF. DNA for the CDR3: TGCAGCGTTGGTCGAGGGTACACAGATACGCAGTATTTT. The chain joins TRBV29-1 to TRBJ2-3; tentative D call: TRBD2 (5 bases). Per germline, CDR1 SQVTM and CDR2 ANQGSEA. V shed 4 bases and J shed 2 bases, with 10 bases lying between them. The CDR3 contains 13 residues.

This clonotype was counted only a few times. The J gene is TRBJ2-3, the V gene TRBV6-2 or TRBV6-3, with TRBD1 matching 10 bases. The CDR3 spans 17 residues. CDR1 and CDR2 from the germline V gene are MNHEY and SVGEGT. The J segment lost 6 bases and the V segment lost 2 bases, leaving 11 bases of the junction unmatched. CDR3: CASSYPATGTGVDTQYF. The CDR3 coding sequence is TGTGCCAGCAGTTACCCAGCGACCGGGACAGGGGTTGATACGCAGTATTTT.

The chain joins TRBV20-1 to TRBJ1-4, with D hard to call. This CDR3 region has 12 residues. The germline CDR1 and CDR2 sequences are DFQATT and SNEGSKA (reference sequence). The V and J ends lost 0 bases and 8 bases respectively, with 7 bases between them. The CDR3 reads CSARDAGEKLFF. CDR3 bases: TGCAGTGCTAGAGATGCGGGAGAAAAACTGTTTTTT.

The chain joins TRBV5-1 to TRBJ1-2, with TRBD1 matching over 8 bases. Per the germline V gene, CDR1 is SGHRS and CDR2 is YFSETQ. This CDR3 has 15 amino acids. The J segment lost 4 bases and the V segment lost 3 bases, leaving 8 bases of the junction unmatched. The CDR3 nucleotides read TGCGCCAGCAGCTCCCCGGACAGGGCTATCTATGGCTACACCTTC. This codes for CASSSPDRAIYGYTF. The full variable domain, in which reference TRBV5-1 and TRBJ1-2 provide the parts outside the CDR3, is KAGVTQTPRYLIKTRGQQVTLSCSPISGHRSVSWYQQTPGQGLQFLFEYFSETQRNKGNFPGRFSGRQFSNSRSEMNVSTLELGDSALYLCASSSPDRAIYGYTFGSGTRLTVV.

This clonotype appeared many times. V is TRBV20-1 and J is TRBJ1-1; D gene unclear. Germline CDR1 DFQATT, CDR2 SNEGSKA (reference sequence). Trimming took off 3 bases at V and 4 bases at J, with 15 bases between the two ends. The CDR3 has 14 residues. CDR3 DNA: TGCAGTGCTAGGCGGTGGGCCTCGGGCACTGAAGCTTTCTTT. Translated: CSARRWASGTEAFF.

The rearrangement joins TRBV7-3 to TRBJ2-5; maybe TRBD2 (6 bases). Trimming shortened V by 0 bases and J by 9 bases, and 11 bases separated the two germline ends. The CDR3 is made up of 13 amino acids. Germline lookup yields CDR1 SGHTA and CDR2 FQGTGA. The CDR3 loop is CASSLTQGEAQYF. CDR3 nucleotides: TGTGCCAGCAGCTTAACCCAAGGGGAGGCCCAGTACTTC.